Below are 20 T cell receptor beta chains sequenced from a single sample in a study of radiotherapy plus CTLA-4 blockade in lung cancer. The method was immunoSEQ multiplex PCR; TCRdb's version includes in-frame clones alone and lacks a portion of them. There are approximately 40,000 clones in the sample; about 86% occur only once, and under 25% lies in the top ten. Sequencing was performed on peripheral blood, taken from a patient treated with radiotherapy plus ipilimumab. Every receptor here comes from a human donor with non-small cell lung cancer whose response to radiotherapy plus ipilimumab could not be evaluated.

The chain joins TRBV5-1 to TRBJ2-1; the match to TRBD2 covers 10 bases. The CDR3 is made up of 17 amino acids. The germline CDR1 and CDR2 sequences are SGHRS and YFSETQ. J gave up 6 bases and V 1 base, and 10 bases lay outside the gene matches. The CDR3 nucleotides read TGCGCCAGCAGCTTGCTCTCTAGCGGGAGCATCAGCAATGAGCAGTTCTTC. Translating gives CASSLLSSGSISNEQFF.

This rearrangement joins TRBV6-5 to TRBJ2-7; 9 positions match TRBD2. The CDR3 is made up of 16 amino acids. The V gene's germline CDR1 is MNHEY and CDR2 SVGAGI. Losses at the gene ends were 0 bases for V and 4 bases for J; bases not matched to a gene: 7. In DNA, the CDR3 is TGTGCCAGCAGTTACTCAGGCGGGAGGGCGGAATACGAGCAGTACTTC. Its translation is CASSYSGGRAEYEQYF.

V is TRBV5-1 and J is TRBJ2-2; 9 bases fit TRBD1. Germline V lookup: CDR1 SGHRS, CDR2 YFSETQ. With V trimmed by 6 bases and J by 7 bases, 10 bases remained unmatched. The length of the CDR3 is 15 residues. The CDR3 sequence: CASTLRTGAGGELFF. The DNA of the CDR3 is TGCGCCAGCACCCTCAGGACAGGGGCCGGCGGGGAGCTGTTTTTT.

This clone has a single count. The genes are TRBV10-3 and TRBJ2-5; 9 bases map to TRBD2. The CDR3 is 17 residues long. V gave up 0 bases and J gave up 6 bases; unmatched junction bases: 11. Germline values: CDR1 ENHRY, CDR2 SYGVKD. The CDR3 reads CAISESSVAGVGKTQYF. Written as DNA, the CDR3 is TGTGCCATCAGTGAGTCGTCGGTAGCGGGAGTGGGGAAGACCCAGTACTTC.

The chain is built from TRBV6-1 and TRBJ2-1, with 8 bases aligning to TRBD1. This CDR3 contains 16 residues. V lost 3 bases and J lost 4; bases outside the gene matches: 8. Germline CDR1 is MNHNS and CDR2 is SASEGT. The CDR3 coding sequence is TGTGCCAGCAGTGATGCCGGGACAGGAGTGTACAATGAGCAGTTCTTC. It is translated as CASSDAGTGVYNEQFF.

The CDR3 DNA reads as TGTGCCAGCAGCGTAGCCCCGACTAGCGGGAGGGGCGAGCAGTACTTC. As protein: CASSVAPTSGRGEQYF. The chain has TRBV9 and TRBJ2-7; the match to TRBD2 covers 14 bases. Germline V gene lookup returns CDR1 SGDLS and CDR2 YYNGEE. V dropped 0 bases and J dropped 6; count of bases not matched to a gene: 5. CDR3 size: 16 residues.

A single count supports this clone. V and J are TRBV19 and TRBJ2-2; D may be TRBD2 (6 bases). Germline V gene lookup returns CDR1 LNHDA and CDR2 SQIVND (reference sequence). Trimming took off 7 bases at V and 15 bases at J, with 24 bases between the two ends. This CDR3 is 14 amino acids long. CDR3 DNA sequence: TGTGCCAGTACCCCGAGGGGAGGTTTCAGGACGGTGTTTTTT. Amino acid sequence: CASTPRGGFRTVFF.

J is TRBJ2-5 and V is TRBV15, with 10 bases lining up with TRBD1. V shed 0 bases, J shed 1 base, and the junction held 2 bases outside the gene matches. The germline V gene has CDR1 LNHNV and CDR2 YYDKDF (reference sequence). This CDR3 has 16 amino acids. CDR3 nucleotides: TGTGCCACCAGCAGAGATCGACAGGGGGCCCAAGAGACCCAGTACTTC. Its translation: CATSRDRQGAQETQYF.

J is TRBJ1-5 and V is TRBV5-5; 10 positions match TRBD1. The germline V gene encodes CDR1 SGHKS and CDR2 YYEKEE (reference sequence). V gave up 1 base and J gave up 6 bases; unmatched junction bases: 1. This CDR3 region has 14 residues. The CDR3 is CASSLWDRGQPQHF. The CDR3 DNA reads TGTGCCAGCAGCTTGTGGGACAGGGGTCAGCCCCAGCATTTT.

This clone was detected only once. CDR3 DNA: TGCGCCAGCAGCTCTACCCTTGGACAGGGCCAAGAGACCCAGTACTTC. This encodes CASSSTLGQGQETQYF. The chain is built from TRBV5-1 and TRBJ2-5; 8 bases map to TRBD1. Looked up from germline, CDR1 is SGHRS and CDR2 is YFSETQ. J lost 1 base, V lost 3 bases, and 8 bases had no gene match. The CDR3 covers 16 residues.

This clone was picked up one time. The V gene is TRBV28, the J gene TRBJ2-1, with D tentatively TRBD2 (5 bases). This CDR3 region has 15 residues. The V end lost 6 bases, the J end lost 3 bases, and 15 bases lay between the germline ends. Germline V gives CDR1 MDHEN, CDR2 SYDVKM. CDR3 sequence reads: CASRFRWAGYNEQFF. Here the CDR3 DNA reads TGTGCCAGCAGATTTCGGTGGGCGGGCTACAATGAGCAGTTCTTC.

The chain has TRBV19 and TRBJ2-2; a weak D match, TRBD1 (5 bases). This CDR3 has 14 amino acids. CDR1 is LNHDA and CDR2 is SQIVND in the germline V gene (reference sequence). Trimming stripped 10 bases from V and 0 bases from J, with 12 bases between. CDR3 nucleotides: TGTGCCACGACGGACAATACGAACACCGGGGAGCTGTTTTTT. Its protein is CATTDNTNTGELFF.

The chain carries TRBV4-2 and TRBJ1-5; 7 bases align to TRBD1. This CDR3 has 14 residues. Losses at the gene ends were 4 bases for V and 6 bases for J; bases not matched to a gene: 6. From germline, CDR1 is LGHNA and CDR2 YNFKEQ. The CDR3 DNA reads as TGTGCCAGCAGCCCCCAGGGGGGAAGTCAGCCCCAGCATTTT. Its translation: CASSPQGGSQPQHF.

The chain carries TRBV6-6 and TRBJ2-1; D uncertain. Germline-derived CDR1 and CDR2 are MNHNY and SVGAGI (reference sequence). The CDR3 sequence is 12 residues long. The CDR3 region is CGIRSSYNEQFF. In DNA, the CDR3 is TGTGGGATTAGGAGCTCCTACAATGAGCAGTTCTTC.

The V call is TRBV19, the J call TRBJ2-1; 11 positions match TRBD2. The CDR3 extends over 16 amino acids. The V gene end was trimmed by 5 bases and the J gene end by 9 bases; junction bases not matched to a gene: 12. Germline V gives CDR1 LNHDA, CDR2 SQIVND (reference sequence). CDR3 amino acids: CASSSLSGGAGSEQFF. For the CDR3, the DNA is TGTGCCAGTAGTTCCCTTAGCGGGGGGGCTGGGAGTGAGCAGTTCTTC.

The V and J genes are TRBV6-1 and TRBJ1-5; possibly TRBD1 for D (6 bases). There are 16 residues in the CDR3. Germline lookup yields CDR1 MNHNS and CDR2 SASEGT. Trimming pared 6 bases from V and 1 base from J, leaving 16 bases between. The CDR3 sequence: CASREQGLSSNQPQHF. CDR3 DNA: TGTGCCAGCAGGGAACAGGGATTGTCGAGCAATCAGCCCCAGCATTTT.

The J gene is TRBJ1-3, the V gene TRBV19, with D hard to call. V was cut by 8 bases and J by 4 bases, with 9 bases left in between. CDR3 length: 12 amino acids. Germline assignment: CDR1 LNHDA and CDR2 SQIVND (reference sequence). The chain's CDR3 is CASSGRGNTIYF. The DNA for the CDR3 is TGTGCCAGTTCTGGTCGGGGAAACACCATATATTTT. The full variable domain, its missing parts supplied by reference TRBV19 and TRBJ1-3, is DGGITQSPKYLFRKEGQNVTLSCEQNLNHDAMYWYRQDPGQGLRLIYYSQIVNDFQKGDIAEGYSVSREKKESFPLTVTSAQKNPTAFYLCASSGRGNTIYFGEGSWLTVV.

The chain is built from TRBV18 and TRBJ1-1, with D unclear. The CDR3 is 14 amino acids. Trimming removed 4 bases at V and 4 bases at J, with 13 bases between. Germline values: CDR1 KGHSH, CDR2 LQKENI. The CDR3 region is CASSQLAGSTEAFF. CDR3 sequence (DNA): TGTGCCAGCTCACAGCTGGCGGGGTCCACTGAAGCTTTCTTT.

The V gene is TRBV6-1, the J gene TRBJ2-2; 7 positions agree with TRBD1. The ends lost 2 bases at V and 0 bases at J; junction bases unmatched: 3. This CDR3 spans 16 amino acids. Germline CDR1 MNHNS, CDR2 SASEGT. CDR3 coding DNA: TGTGCCAGCAGTGAAAGAGGGGGCGCGAACACCGGGGAGCTGTTTTTT. Translated, it gives CASSERGGANTGELFF.

The genes are TRBV28 and TRBJ1-5; 7 nucleotides align to TRBD1. Germline lookup yields CDR1 MDHEN and CDR2 SYDVKM. V gave up 5 bases and J gave up 1 base; unmatched junction bases: 2. The CDR3 contains 14 residues. CDR3 in amino acids: CASSAGGSNQPQHF. CDR3 nucleotide sequence: TGTGCCAGCAGTGCAGGGGGGAGCAATCAGCCCCAGCATTTT.